These T cell receptor beta chains were read from a single sample in a study of blood T cell repertoires in COVID-19. Sequencing used immunoSEQ multiplex PCR; TCRdb keeps in-frame clones, though not all of them. The profile covers tens of thousands of clones, with roughly 86% appearing a single time and approximately 3.7% taken by the ten largest. Sequencing used peripheral blood. All receptors come from a man aged 40-49 years with COVID-19, enrolled during active disease. CDR3s include the opening cysteine and the closing phenylalanine or tryptophan. Each record gives: clone size, V gene, D gene, J gene, CDR3 DNA, CDR3 protein. D genes are given only for firm matches. For some rows the clone size is stated as once, few or many, or as a class when expanded; others skip it.

-	TRBV7-8	-	TRBJ1-3	TGTGCCAGCAGCTTAGATAACAGGCCCGGAAACACCATATATTTT	CASSLDNRPGNTIYF
few	TRBV18	-	TRBJ1-1	TGTGCCAGCTCACGGGACAAGAACACTGAAGCTTTCTTT	CASSRDKNTEAFF
once	TRBV5-1	TRBD2	TRBJ2-5	TGCGCCAGCAGCTTGGTACTAGCGGGGGACCAAGAGACCCAGTACTTC	CASSLVLAGDQETQYF
-	TRBV7-2	TRBD1	TRBJ2-5	TGTGCCAGCAGCTTACAGGGGGCTGGGCAGACCCAGTACTTC	CASSLQGAGQTQYF
-	TRBV6-1	-	TRBJ2-3	TGTGCCAGCAGTGAAGTGACTACAACAGATACGCAGTATTTT	CASSEVTTTDTQYF
once	TRBV29-1	TRBD2	TRBJ2-2	TGCAGCGTCGTTGGACTAGGAGCCACCGGGGAGCTGTTTTTT	CSVVGLGATGELFF
-	TRBV6-1	-	TRBJ2-5	TGTGCCAGCAGTGAGAGGGGAGGAGGAAGTTCGAGGGGGACCCAGTACTTC	CASSERGGGSSRGTQYF
-	TRBV6-5	-	TRBJ1-1	TGTGCCAGCAGTCCAGGGGCTGGGGACACTGAAGCTTTCTTT	CASSPGAGDTEAFF
once	TRBV9	-	TRBJ1-3	TGTGCCAGCTCACAGGTTAGCTCTGGAAACACCATATATTTT	CASSQVSSGNTIYF
once	TRBV2	TRBD1	TRBJ1-2	TGTGCCAGCGGTTCCGGGACAGCGGTTCTTGGCTATGGCTACACCTTC	CASGSGTAVLGYGYTF
-	TRBV5-6	TRBD2	TRBJ2-5	TGTGCCAGCAGCTTGGCGCGGGGGGGCCAGACCCAGTACTTC	CASSLARGGQTQYF
once	TRBV4-1	-	TRBJ2-5	TGCGCCAGCAGCCAAGTAATGGGGCCCCAAGAGACCCAGTACTTC	CASSQVMGPQETQYF
-	TRBV27	-	TRBJ1-2	TGTGCCAGCAGTTTAAGAGGGTTGGTTGGCTACACCTTC	CASSLRGLVGYTF
-	TRBV10-1	TRBD2	TRBJ2-3	TGCGCCAGCAGTGAGGCGGGGGGGAGTGAGGATACGCAGTATTTT	CASSEAGGSEDTQYF
-	TRBV6-2/TRBV6-3	-	TRBJ2-7	TGTGCCAGCAGTTACTCGGGAACCGGGGAACGGGAGCAGTACTTC	CASSYSGTGEREQYF
-	TRBV3-1/TRBV3-2	TRBD1	TRBJ2-6	TGTGCCAGCAGCCAAGAGGCAACAGGGGAACTCTCTGGGGCCAACGTCCTGACTTTC	CASSQEATGELSGANVLTF
-	TRBV30	TRBD2	TRBJ2-1	TGTGCCTGGAGTCTAGCGGGCCCTTACAATGAGCAGTTCTTC	CAWSLAGPYNEQFF
-	TRBV5-4	-	TRBJ1-2	TGTGCCAGCAGCTTGCGCGCGGGCTCTGATGGCTACACCTTC	CASSLRAGSDGYTF
few	TRBV28	TRBD1	TRBJ2-7	TGTGCCAGCAGTCCCGACAGGGGCCACGAGCAGTACTTC	CASSPDRGHEQYF
-	TRBV18	-	TRBJ1-1	TGTGCCAGCTCACCCCAGCCACCCGGGACAATGAACACTGAAGCTTTCTTT	CASSPQPPGTMNTEAFF
-	TRBV12-3/TRBV12-4	-	TRBJ2-1	TGTGCCAGCAGTTTCCGATCAGGGGATGAGCAGTTCTTC	CASSFRSGDEQFF
once	TRBV30	TRBD2	TRBJ2-3	TGTGCCTGGGGGTCGGGACTAGCTGGGGATACGCAGTATTTT	CAWGSGLAGDTQYF
-	TRBV11-2	-	TRBJ2-3	TGTGCCAGCAGCCCCATCCCGACTAAGCGGCGCACAGATACGCAGTATTTT	CASSPIPTKRRTDTQYF
-	TRBV27	-	TRBJ1-2	TGTGCCAGCAGTCCTCGGACGGGGGGGGTCTATGGCTACACCTTC	CASSPRTGGVYGYTF
-	TRBV6-6	TRBD2	TRBJ2-3	TGTGCCAGCAGTTACGTGAGCGGGACCCGCACAGATACGCAGTATTTT	CASSYVSGTRTDTQYF
-	TRBV5-6	TRBD2	TRBJ2-7	TGTGCCAGCAGCTTGAGGACTAGCCCGACGGACGAGCAGTACTTC	CASSLRTSPTDEQYF
-	TRBV3-1/TRBV3-2	-	TRBJ2-5	TGTGCCAGCAGCCAAGCGAACGGGGAGACCCAGTACTTC	CASSQANGETQYF
-	TRBV4-1	-	TRBJ1-3	TGCGCCAGCAGCCAAACAGGGAGTAGGGAACCCAGCTCTGGAAACACCATATATTTT	CASSQTGSREPSSGNTIYF
-	TRBV28	-	TRBJ1-2	TGTGCCAGCACCACTGGGGGGTCCCGGGGCTACACCTTC	CASTTGGSRGYTF
-	TRBV11-2	TRBD1	TRBJ1-2	TGTGCCAGCAGCTTAGCGGGGACAGTATTGACGGAGGGCTACACCTTC	CASSLAGTVLTEGYTF
-	TRBV19	TRBD2	TRBJ2-7	TGTGCCAGTAGTATTTCGCACCTCCCAGGGACTAGCGGGAGGCGGGGCTCCTACGAGCAGTACTTC	CASSISHLPGTSGRRGSYEQYF
-	TRBV10-1	-	TRBJ2-2	TGCGCCAGCAGTGGGCTACAGGGCGGGGAGCTGTTTTTT	CASSGLQGGELFF
-	TRBV30	-	TRBJ1-1	TGTGCCTGGAGTGTACAGGTGAACACTGAAGCTTTCTTT	CAWSVQVNTEAFF
-	TRBV19	-	TRBJ1-1	TGTGCCAGTAGTCCAAGACTCACTGAAGCTTTCTTT	CASSPRLTEAFF
-	TRBV7-2	-	TRBJ2-2	TGTGCCAGCAGCTTACAGGTCTCCGTCCTTGCCGGGGAGCTGTTTTTT	CASSLQVSVLAGELFF
-	TRBV18	-	TRBJ2-7	TGTGCCAGCTCGCTGAAGCAGGGGACCCCCTACGAGCAGTACTTC	CASSLKQGTPYEQYF
-	TRBV19	-	TRBJ1-1	TGTGCCAGTAGTATAGGAGTCACTGAAGCTTTCTTT	CASSIGVTEAFF
-	TRBV30	-	TRBJ1-1	TGTGCCTGGGAGAGCATGACAGGCGCTGAAGCTTTCTTT	CAWESMTGAEAFF
-	TRBV9	-	TRBJ2-7	TGTGCCAGCAGCGTAGGAACCAGCGGCGAGCAGTACTTC	CASSVGTSGEQYF
-	TRBV9	-	TRBJ2-7	TGTGCCAGCAGCGTAGGACTGCTAGTTAACGAGCAGTACTTC	CASSVGLLVNEQYF
-	TRBV15	-	TRBJ1-5	TGTGCCACCAGCAAAGACGGTCAGCCCCAGCATTTT	CATSKDGQPQHF
-	TRBV9	-	TRBJ2-5	TGTGCCAGCAGCGCTTCGGGATTTCAAGAGACCCAGTACTTC	CASSASGFQETQYF
-	TRBV6-5	-	TRBJ1-6	TGTGCCAGCAGAAAACTAAGCTCCTATAATTCACCCCTCCACTTT	CASRKLSSYNSPLHF
-	TRBV6-6	-	TRBJ2-2	TGTGCCAGCACCCTATTGGGACTGTCGGCCGGGGAGCTGTTTTTT	CASTLLGLSAGELFF
-	TRBV5-5	TRBD1	TRBJ1-2	TGTGCCAGCAGCTTGATAGGGACAGGGGGCTACACCTTC	CASSLIGTGGYTF
-	TRBV5-1	TRBD1	TRBJ2-5	TGCGCCAGCAGCTTGGCCTCCAGGGGGCCAGAGACCCAGTACTTC	CASSLASRGPETQYF
once	TRBV6-5	-	TRBJ2-5	TGTGCCAGCAGTCCAGGGTGGGAGACCCAGTACTTC	CASSPGWETQYF
-	TRBV6-5	-	TRBJ1-2	TGTGCCAGCATGCAGTCAGGGTATGGCTACACCTTC	CASMQSGYGYTF
-	TRBV5-6	-	TRBJ2-1	TGTGCCAGCAGCTTCGCCCACACGGGGTCTGAGCAGTTCTTC	CASSFAHTGSEQFF
-	TRBV2	-	TRBJ1-6	TGTGCCAGCAGGGGGCTTGGCGGATCACCCCTCCACTTT	CASRGLGGSPLHF
-	TRBV21-1	-	TRBJ1-3	TGTGCCAGCAGCACGGGAGAGGGGTCGGGAAACACCATATATTTT	CASSTGEGSGNTIYF
-	TRBV6-5	-	TRBJ2-7	TGTGCCAGCATCGTAGCGGCCCTGAGCTCCTACGAGCAGTACTTC	CASIVAALSSYEQYF
-	TRBV6-5	-	TRBJ1-2	TGTGCCAGCAGTTGGGCAGTCAACTATGGCTACACCTTC	CASSWAVNYGYTF
once	TRBV6-6	TRBD1	TRBJ1-2	TGTGCCAGCAGTTACATGACAGGGGGCGGCTACACCTTC	CASSYMTGGGYTF
-	TRBV28	-	TRBJ2-7	TGTGCCAGCAGTTTCCACTGGGGGGGAGGGGGTATCCCTGCCCACGAGCAGTACTTC	CASSFHWGGGGIPAHEQYF
-	TRBV4-1	-	TRBJ2-3	TGCGCCAGCAGCCAAGATAGGGGGGGTTGGCTTTCTAGCACAGATACGCAGTATTTT	CASSQDRGGWLSSTDTQYF
once	TRBV7-3	TRBD2	TRBJ2-1	TGTGCCAGCAGCTTAAGGCGCGGGGGGTCAAATGAGCAGTTCTTC	CASSLRRGGSNEQFF
-	TRBV12-5	-	TRBJ1-5	TGTGCTAGTGGTCCATACACGCAGCCCCAGCATTTT	CASGPYTQPQHF
once	TRBV5-8	TRBD2	TRBJ2-5	TGTGCCAGCAGCTTGAGCGGGATGGGCCTCCAAGAGACCCAGTACTTC	CASSLSGMGLQETQYF
-	TRBV7-9	-	TRBJ1-2	TGTGCCAGCAGCTTAGTCGCGCTTCGCAACCCTGCTAACTATGGCTACACCTTC	CASSLVALRNPANYGYTF